This T cell receptor (beta chain) came from a study of cytomegalovirus exposure and HLA in healthy donors. Study as a whole: Earlier sequencing of 150 million to 200 million T cells yielded around 100 million unique TCR beta sequences. Study results and caveats: Solely CMV serostatus was available to characterize immune exposure. Listed as cytomegalovirus-associated were around 160 TCR beta chains.

About this clone: Its antigen is not known. A junction end diverges from the germline sequence, so it may reflect a read error.

Per germline, CDR1 SEHNR and CDR2 FQNEAQ (reference sequence). This CDR3 comprises 16 residues. Both 60 Vbeta primers and 13 Jbeta primers went into the PCR. TCRdb keeps only in-frame clones here, not all; method: immunoSEQ multiplex PCR. The table shows fewer than 150,000 clones, with 82% occurring only once. The chain combines TRBV7-9 with TRBJ2-2, with a weak D call TRBD2 (5 bases). This receptor was obtained from a male donor in good health and CMV-seronegative. The sample taken for sequencing was PBMCs. The CDR3 loop is CSSAHSRGKDTGELFF. In nucleotides, the CDR3 is TGTTCCAGCGCTCATTCGAGAGGGAAGGACACCGGGGAGCTGTTTTTT.